The rows below give T cell receptor beta chains drawn from one sample of a study of glioma-infiltrating T cells. TCRdb re-derived calls from the multiplex PCR reads in MiXCR, one entry per CDR3 protein. The data contain some 130,000 distinct CDR3 sequences, around 23% of them singletons. Material for sequencing was glioma tissue, nonneoplastic brain tissue, or PBMCs (not recorded which). These receptors all stem from a human donor with low-grade glioma or glioblastoma, undergoing nonglioma brain surgery, or in good health (not recorded which). Each CDR3 is given with its conserved first and last residue. Each record gives: J gene, V gene, D gene, clone size, CDR3 protein, CDR3 DNA. The D gene is left open where the match is weak. Rows may omit the clone size; those that give it use once, few, many or a size class.

J gene: TRBJ2-3
V gene: TRBV20-1
D gene: -
clone size: many
CDR3 protein: CSARDPRADTQYF
CDR3 DNA: TGCAGTGCTAGAGATCCCCGCGCAGATACGCAGTATTTT

J gene: TRBJ2-1
V gene: TRBV20-1
D gene: TRBD1
clone size: many
CDR3 protein: CSARPTGGYNEQFF
CDR3 DNA: TGCAGTGCTAGACCGACAGGGGGATACAATGAGCAGTTCTTC

J gene: TRBJ2-2
V gene: TRBV29-1
D gene: -
clone size: -
CDR3 protein: CSVALTAVETGELFF
CDR3 DNA: TGCAGCGTTGCCCTGACTGCGGTAGAAACCGGGGAGCTGTTTTTT

J gene: TRBJ2-2
V gene: TRBV12-3/TRBV12-4
D gene: -
clone size: few
CDR3 protein: CASSFPGDGELFF
CDR3 DNA: TGTGCCAGCAGTTTTCCTGGAGACGGGGAGCTGTTTTTT

J gene: TRBJ1-1
V gene: TRBV6-1
D gene: -
clone size: many
CDR3 protein: CASSEVAGPTEAFF
CDR3 DNA: TGTGCCAGCAGTGAAGTGGCAGGGCCCACTGAAGCTTTCTTT

J gene: TRBJ1-5
V gene: TRBV3-1
D gene: -
clone size: -
CDR3 protein: CASSQNAQTGQPQHF
CDR3 DNA: TGTGCCAGCAGCCAAAATGCGCAGACCGGACAGCCCCAGCATTTT

J gene: TRBJ2-3
V gene: TRBV7-2
D gene: TRBD2
clone size: -
CDR3 protein: CASSSRLAGVLSTDTQYF
CDR3 DNA: TGTGCCAGCAGCTCTCGTCTAGCGGGGGTTCTTAGCACAGATACGCAGTATTTT

J gene: TRBJ2-3
V gene: TRBV6-4
D gene: -
clone size: many
CDR3 protein: CASRFRDKQYF
CDR3 DNA: TGTGCCAGCAGATTCCGGGACAAGCAGTATTTT

J gene: TRBJ2-3
V gene: TRBV7-2
D gene: -
clone size: -
CDR3 protein: CASSGELLDKSDTQYF
CDR3 DNA: TGCGCCAGCAGCGGCGAGCTTTTAGATAAATCAGATACGCAGTATTTT

J gene: TRBJ1-2
V gene: TRBV27
D gene: -
clone size: many
CDR3 protein: CASSSTGRTYGYTF
CDR3 DNA: TGTGCCAGCAGTTCGACCGGGAGGACCTATGGCTACACCTTC

J gene: TRBJ2-5
V gene: TRBV20-1
D gene: -
clone size: many
CDR3 protein: CSAPGGDRETQYF
CDR3 DNA: TGCAGTGCCCCCGGGGGGGACAGGGAGACCCAGTACTTC

J gene: TRBJ2-1
V gene: TRBV4-2
D gene: -
clone size: few
CDR3 protein: CASSQALAAQMSSYNEQFF
CDR3 DNA: TGTGCCAGCAGCCAAGCGTTGGCAGCCCAAATGAGCTCCTACAATGAGCAGTTCTTC

J gene: TRBJ1-1
V gene: TRBV24-1
D gene: TRBD1
clone size: many
CDR3 protein: CATRETGGTEAFF
CDR3 DNA: TGTGCCACCAGAGAAACAGGGGGCACTGAAGCTTTCTTT

J gene: TRBJ1-1
V gene: TRBV20-1
D gene: -
clone size: few
CDR3 protein: CSAPRPLNTEAFF
CDR3 DNA: TGCAGTGCCCCGAGGCCTTTGAACACTGAAGCTTTCTTT

J gene: TRBJ2-3
V gene: TRBV12-3/TRBV12-4
D gene: -
clone size: -
CDR3 protein: CASSNYYTQYF
CDR3 DNA: TGTGCCAGCAGCAACTACTATACGCAGTATTTT

J gene: TRBJ2-3
V gene: TRBV12-3/TRBV12-4
D gene: -
clone size: -
CDR3 protein: CASSFRLVGTDTQYF
CDR3 DNA: TGTGCCAGCAGTTTCAGGCTAGTTGGAACAGATACGCAGTATTTT

J gene: TRBJ2-5
V gene: TRBV12-3/TRBV12-4
D gene: -
clone size: many
CDR3 protein: CASKRVYQETQYF
CDR3 DNA: TGTGCCAGCAAAAGAGTGTACCAAGAGACCCAGTACTTC

J gene: TRBJ1-6
V gene: TRBV5-1
D gene: -
clone size: -
CDR3 protein: CASRNREGHSPLHF
CDR3 DNA: TGCGCCAGCAGAAACAGGGAAGGTCATTCACCCCTCCACTTT

J gene: TRBJ2-3
V gene: TRBV6-1
D gene: -
clone size: many
CDR3 protein: CASSEGWLDTQYF
CDR3 DNA: TGTGCCAGCAGTGAAGGGTGGCTAGATACGCAGTATTTT

J gene: TRBJ2-5
V gene: TRBV6-1
D gene: -
clone size: many
CDR3 protein: CASSSDRQETQYF
CDR3 DNA: TGTGCCAGCAGTAGCGACCGCCAAGAGACCCAGTACTTC

J gene: TRBJ1-1
V gene: TRBV7-9
D gene: -
clone size: few
CDR3 protein: CASSLGVTAEAFF
CDR3 DNA: TGTGCCAGCAGCTTAGGCGTAACCGCTGAAGCTTTCTTT

J gene: TRBJ1-4
V gene: TRBV5-4
D gene: TRBD1
clone size: -
CDR3 protein: CASSRDSEEEKLFF
CDR3 DNA: TGTGCCAGCAGCCGGGACAGCGAAGAGGAAAAACTGTTTTTT

J gene: TRBJ1-2
V gene: TRBV27
D gene: -
clone size: many
CDR3 protein: CASSLGQANYGYTF
CDR3 DNA: TGTGCCAGCAGTTTAGGGCAGGCTAACTATGGCTACACCTTC

J gene: TRBJ2-1
V gene: TRBV7-9
D gene: -
clone size: -
CDR3 protein: CASSWTPYNEQFF
CDR3 DNA: TGTGCCAGCAGCTGGACCCCCTACAATGAGCAGTTCTTC

J gene: TRBJ2-5
V gene: TRBV25-1
D gene: TRBD2
clone size: medium-sized
CDR3 protein: CASSESGGEETQYF
CDR3 DNA: TGTGCCAGCAGTGAAAGCGGGGGGGAAGAGACCCAGTACTTC

J gene: TRBJ1-2
V gene: TRBV20-1
D gene: TRBD1
clone size: many
CDR3 protein: CSAGTGTGNGYTF
CDR3 DNA: TGCAGTGCTGGCACCGGGACAGGGAATGGCTACACCTTC

J gene: TRBJ1-1
V gene: TRBV19
D gene: -
clone size: -
CDR3 protein: CASSIPTAGTEAFF
CDR3 DNA: TGTGCCAGTAGTATCCCCACGGCAGGCACTGAAGCTTTCTTT

J gene: TRBJ2-3
V gene: TRBV20-1
D gene: TRBD2
clone size: -
CDR3 protein: CSAPLRGAFTDTQYF
CDR3 DNA: TGCAGTGCCCCACTGCGGGGGGCCTTCACAGATACGCAGTATTTT

J gene: TRBJ1-3
V gene: TRBV2
D gene: -
clone size: -
CDR3 protein: CASWGSSGNTIYF
CDR3 DNA: TGTGCCAGCTGGGGGTCATCTGGAAACACCATATATTTT

J gene: TRBJ1-5
V gene: TRBV27
D gene: -
clone size: many
CDR3 protein: CASSRDRSNQPQHF
CDR3 DNA: TGTGCCAGCAGTAGGGACCGTAGCAATCAGCCCCAGCATTTT

J gene: TRBJ2-1
V gene: TRBV12-3/TRBV12-4
D gene: -
clone size: -
CDR3 protein: CASRGPRSYNEQFF
CDR3 DNA: TGTGCCAGCAGAGGACCCCGCTCCTACAATGAGCAGTTCTTC

J gene: TRBJ2-5
V gene: TRBV20-1
D gene: -
clone size: many
CDR3 protein: CSAGTVAGETQYF
CDR3 DNA: TGCAGTGCCGGGACTGTTGCCGGAGAGACCCAGTACTTC

J gene: TRBJ2-3
V gene: TRBV3-1
D gene: -
clone size: few
CDR3 protein: CASSQGSYVTDTQYF
CDR3 DNA: TGTGCCAGCAGCCAAGGTAGCTATGTCACAGATACGCAGTATTTT